This T cell receptor (beta chain) was captured in a study of Graves' ophthalmopathy and Graves' hyperthyroidism. The CDR3 has 8 amino acids. Between the trimmed V and J ends, which lost 3 bases and 11 bases, there was a span of 4 bases. The germline V gene has CDR1 DFQATT and CDR2 SNEGSKA (reference sequence). From RNA, the CDR3 regions of TCR beta chains were amplified and sequenced. A first-round RT-PCR used HTBI primers, followed by a second-round multiplex PCR. TCRdb reanalysed the multiplex PCR reads using MiXCR and keeps one entry per CDR3 protein. Of a few hundred thousand distinct CDR3 sequences in the sample, roughly 17% are singletons; the top ten hold 2.4%. This clonotype was counted at least ten times.

The sequencing input was peripheral blood. This rearrangement joins TRBV20-1 to TRBJ1-1; D remains unclear. This TCR derives from an adult woman with stable Graves' hyperthyroidism. CDR3 DNA sequence: TGCAGTGCTAGCAGGGCTTTCTTT. It specifies CSASRAFF.